The 20 T cell receptor beta chains in this list originate from one sample, sequenced in a study of PD-1 blockade in mismatch repair-deficient tumors. Profiled with immunoSEQ multiplex PCR; TCRdb holds only in-frame clones, not every one. The sample yields more than 20,000 clones, about 83% seen once. Sample: peripheral blood, taken 2 weeks after starting pembrolizumab. The receptors shown here come from an adult with mismatch repair-deficient cancer.

V usage is TRBV4-1 and J usage is TRBJ2-7; a weak D match, TRBD1 (5 bases). Trimming left V 0 bases short and J 3 bases short, with 15 bases between. Germline values: CDR1 MGHRA, CDR2 YSYEKL. CDR3 size: 16 residues. The CDR3 is CASSQESQGKSYEQYF. Here the CDR3 DNA reads TGCGCCAGCAGCCAAGAGAGTCAGGGTAAGAGCTACGAGCAGTACTTC.

The chain uses TRBV2 and TRBJ1-5; 7 nucleotides agree with TRBD1. CDR1 is SNHLY, CDR2 FYNNEI, per germline. The CDR3 is made up of 15 amino acids. After removal of 7 bases from V and 6 bases from J, the junction contained 12 bases not matched to a gene. CDR3 in DNA: TGTGCCAGCAAGCAAGCAGGGGGAGGGGGTCAGCCCCAGCATTTT. Translated, it gives CASKQAGGGGQPQHF.

V and J are TRBV7-9 and TRBJ2-4, with 9 bases lining up with TRBD1. V was pared by 4 bases and J by 1 base, with 5 bases of the junction left unmatched. The germline gives CDR1 SEHNR, CDR2 FQNEAQ (reference sequence). CDR3 length: 16 amino acids. The CDR3 here is CASSSNRGRAKNIQYF. CDR3 nucleotides: TGTGCCAGCAGCTCTAACAGGGGGCGGGCCAAAAACATTCAGTACTTC.

The chain links TRBV6-1 to TRBJ2-7; the match to TRBD2 covers 8 bases. V gave up 2 bases and J gave up 4 bases; unmatched junction bases: 10. CDR1 MNHNS and CDR2 SASEGT come from the germline V gene. This CDR3 is built from 16 residues. The CDR3: CASSEYSGRKIYEQYF. CDR3 DNA sequence: TGTGCCAGCAGTGAATACAGCGGGAGAAAGATATACGAGCAGTACTTC.

A note on this clone: This specimen includes other DNA sequences encoding the same CDR3. The gene calls are TRBV4-1 and TRBJ1-1; D is uncertain. This CDR3 has 14 residues. V was clipped by 0 bases and J by 5 bases, with 10 bases between them. CDR1 MGHRA and CDR2 YSYEKL come from the germline V gene. CDR3 DNA sequence: TGCGCCAGCAGCCAAGAAGGTAGAGGGACTGAAGCTTTCTTT. It specifies CASSQEGRGTEAFF.

The V and J genes are TRBV20-1 and TRBJ2-1, with no clear D. This CDR3 is 11 amino acids long. In germline, CDR1 is DFQATT, CDR2 SNEGSKA (reference sequence). Trimming took off 3 bases at V and 7 bases at J, with 7 bases between the two ends. CDR3 sequence (DNA): TGCAGTGCTAGTTGGCCTAATGAGCAGTTCTTC. Translating gives CSASWPNEQFF.

The chain joins TRBV4-2 to TRBJ2-7; 7 nucleotides agree with TRBD2. The V gene's germline CDR1 is LGHNA and CDR2 YNFKEQ. V lost 4 bases, J lost 3 bases, and 21 bases stayed unmatched. The CDR3 loop spans 19 amino acids. The CDR3 region has the DNA TGTGCCAGCAGCCCAAGATTATCTCTGCTAGGCGGGAGTGTCTACGAGCAGTACTTC. Translation: CASSPRLSLLGGSVYEQYF.

This clone has only a few counts. The chain employs TRBV27 and TRBJ1-4; TRBD1 might be the D (5 bases). Trimming took off 3 bases at V and 8 bases at J, with 13 bases between the two ends. This CDR3 spans 14 amino acids. From germline, CDR1 is MNHEY and CDR2 SMNVEV (reference sequence). The CDR3 sequence: CASSLWGNGEKLFF. The CDR3 coding sequence is TGTGCCAGCAGTTTGTGGGGGAATGGGGAAAAACTGTTTTTT.

V is TRBV5-8 and J is TRBJ2-3; D may be TRBD1 (6 bases). CDR3 length: 16 residues. With 4 bases removed from V and 2 bases from J, the gap between germline ends came to 17 bases. Germline-derived CDR1 and CDR2 are SGHTS and YDEGEE. This CDR3 reads CASSNKQGRITDTQYF. In nucleotides, the CDR3 is TGTGCCAGCAGCAACAAACAGGGAAGGATCACAGATACGCAGTATTTT.

V usage is TRBV19 and J usage is TRBJ1-2; tentatively, D is TRBD1 (6 bases). V gave up 6 bases and J gave up 4 bases, with 15 bases separating them. Germline lookup yields CDR1 LNHDA and CDR2 SQIVND (reference sequence). The CDR3 length is 14 residues. CDR3 residues: CASRPRQVPYGYTF. CDR3 DNA sequence: TGTGCCAGTAGGCCTAGACAGGTTCCCTATGGCTACACCTTC.

This chain links TRBV25-1 with TRBJ2-1; D ambiguous. V lost 5 bases and J lost 3, with 11 bases in between. The CDR3 has 14 residues. The germline gives CDR1 MGHDK, CDR2 SYGVNS. CDR3 nucleotide sequence: TGTGCCAGCAGTATACTGAAGGGCTACAATGAGCAGTTCTTC. Translated, it gives CASSILKGYNEQFF.

V gene TRBV10-3 combines with J gene TRBJ2-5; TRBD1 is a possible D gene (6 bases). Germline V gene data show CDR1 as ENHRY and CDR2 as SYGVKD. The V end was cut by 0 bases, the J end by 2 bases, with 7 bases between. CDR3 length equals 14 residues. For the CDR3, the DNA is TGTGCCATCAGTGAGTCAGGACAGCAAGAGACCCAGTACTTC. Protein sequence: CAISESGQQETQYF.

This rearrangement joins TRBV7-9 to TRBJ2-3; TRBD1 matches at 9 bases. V shed 5 bases and J 0 bases; nucleotides not matched to a gene: 6. CDR3 length equals 16 residues. Germline CDR1 SEHNR, CDR2 FQNEAQ (reference sequence). The CDR3 loop is CASSTPGQGSTDTQYF. The CDR3 bases are TGTGCCAGCAGCACTCCGGGACAGGGTAGCACAGATACGCAGTATTTT. The full variable domain, completed using reference TRBV7-9 and TRBJ2-3, is DTGVSQNPRHKITKRGQNVTFRCDPISEHNRLYWYRQTLGQGPEFLTYFQNEAQLEKSRLLSDRFSAERPKGSFSTLEIQRTEQGDSAMYLCASSTPGQGSTDTQYFGPGTRLTVL.

The chain combines TRBV29-1 with TRBJ2-7; 8 nucleotides align to TRBD1. The germline CDR1 and CDR2 sequences are SQVTM and ANQGSEA. The V and J ends lost 1 base and 3 bases, in that order; junction bases with no gene match: 5. The CDR3 totals 14 residues. The CDR3 DNA reads as TGCAGCGTTGAAGGGGCAGGGGGCCACTACGAGCAGTACTTC. Amino acids: CSVEGAGGHYEQYF.

V and J are TRBV5-4 and TRBJ2-1, with D tentatively TRBD1 (6 bases). V lost 0 bases to trimming and J lost 10 bases, with 11 bases between them. The CDR3 totals 13 residues. The germline gives CDR1 SGHNT, CDR2 YYREEE (reference sequence). CDR3 sequence reads: CASSLDRAGEQFF. The CDR3 DNA reads TGTGCCAGCAGCTTGGACAGGGCAGGGGAGCAGTTCTTC.

This clone was seen once. V is TRBV30 and J is TRBJ2-7, with TRBD1 identical over 10 bases. Germline V gene lookup returns CDR1 GTSNPN and CDR2 SVGIG (reference sequence). The trim removed 7 bases at V and 3 bases at J, leaving 12 bases unmatched. CDR3 length: 15 amino acids. CDR3 residues: CALSSLGQGVYEQYF. The DNA for the CDR3 is TGTGCCTTATCCTCCCTAGGACAGGGGGTCTACGAGCAGTACTTC.

The genes are TRBV7-9 and TRBJ2-5, with 12 bases fitting TRBD1. Trimming took 3 bases from V and 5 from J; bases not matched to a gene: 13. Germline CDR1 and CDR2: SEHNR and FQNEAQ (reference sequence). The length of the CDR3 is 18 residues. The CDR3 is CASSLLGQGAGVMETQYF. The CDR3 nucleotides read TGTGCCAGCAGCTTGTTGGGACAGGGGGCCGGAGTCATGGAGACCCAGTACTTC. Full variable domain (missing parts from reference TRBV7-9 and TRBJ2-5): DTGVSQNPRHKITKRGQNVTFRCDPISEHNRLYWYRQTLGQGPEFLTYFQNEAQLEKSRLLSDRFSAERPKGSFSTLEIQRTEQGDSAMYLCASSLLGQGAGVMETQYFGPGTRLLVL.

The chain has TRBV4-1 and TRBJ2-7; 7 nucleotides agree with TRBD1. The junction had 4 bases not matched to a gene; V was cut back by 4 bases and J by 7 bases. This CDR3 region has 12 residues. CDR1 MGHRA and CDR2 YSYEKL come from the germline V gene. The CDR3 protein is CASSPPDREQYF. The DNA of the CDR3 is TGCGCCAGCAGCCCCCCGGACAGGGAGCAGTACTTC.

This rearrangement joins TRBV7-6 to TRBJ2-3, with TRBD2 matching over 12 bases. Germline values: CDR1 SGHVS, CDR2 FNYEAQ. Trimming at V came to 5 bases and at J to 1 base, leaving 7 bases not matched to a gene. The CDR3 contains 17 residues. CDR3 nucleotide sequence: TGTGCCAGCAGCCCCAGGACTAGCGGGAAAGGCACAGATACGCAGTATTTT. This codes for CASSPRTSGKGTDTQYF.

This sequence joins TRBV6-6 and TRBJ2-4, with D perhaps given as TRBD1 or TRBD2 (5 bases each). CDR3 length: 14 amino acids. The ends were cut back, 7 bases at V and 4 bases at J, with 14 bases in the middle. Germline lookup yields CDR1 MNHNY and CDR2 SVGAGI (reference sequence). The CDR3 region is CASTLGDLKNIQYF. DNA for the CDR3: TGTGCCAGCACCTTGGGGGACCTGAAAAACATTCAGTACTTC.